This note documents a single T cell receptor (beta chain) sequence. Original data processing: Counts of nucleated cells, estimated from reference gene primer amplification, were obtained. Assay used: immunoSEQ multiplex PCR; TCRdb lists only in-frame clones, some missing. From that table come the V and J calls and clone size; the DNA was used to work out D and trimming. The sample lists some 350,000 clones, about 87% occurring once. These data are taken from a study of blood T cell repertoires in COVID-19. Looking at the study overall: Collection of acute and convalescent COVID-19 samples took place in the United States, Italy and Spain.

In germline, CDR1 is MNHEY, CDR2 SMNVEV (reference sequence). V lost 6 bases to trimming and J lost 5 bases; unmatched junction nucleotides: 11. The CDR3 extends over 16 amino acids. This clonotype was sampled from a woman between 50 and 59 years old with COVID-19, enrolled during active disease. Sequencing used peripheral blood. The chain couples TRBV27 to TRBJ2-2, with 8 bases that match TRBD2. CDR3 DNA sequence: TGTGCCAGCAGACCCTTAACGGGAGGGCGAACCGGGGAGCTGTTTTTT. Encoded protein: CASRPLTGGRTGELFF.